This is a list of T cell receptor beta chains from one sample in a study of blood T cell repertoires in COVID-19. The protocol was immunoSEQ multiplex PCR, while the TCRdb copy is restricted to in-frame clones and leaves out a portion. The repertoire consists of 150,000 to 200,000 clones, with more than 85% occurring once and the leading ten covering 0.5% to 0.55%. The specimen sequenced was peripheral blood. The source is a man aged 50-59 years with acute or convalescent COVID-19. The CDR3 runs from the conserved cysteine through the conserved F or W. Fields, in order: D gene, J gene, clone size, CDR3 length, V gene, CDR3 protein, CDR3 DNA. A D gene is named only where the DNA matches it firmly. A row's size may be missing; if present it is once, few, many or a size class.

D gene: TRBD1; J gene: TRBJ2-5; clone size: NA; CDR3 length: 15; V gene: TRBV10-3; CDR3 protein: CAIRETRDRGETQYF; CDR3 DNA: TGTGCCATCAGGGAAACCCGGGACAGGGGGGAGACCCAGTACTTC
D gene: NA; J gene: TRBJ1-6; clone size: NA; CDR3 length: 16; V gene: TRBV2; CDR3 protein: CASSRQESSYNSPLHF; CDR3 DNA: TGTGCCAGCAGCCGACAGGAAAGCTCCTATAATTCACCCCTCCACTTT
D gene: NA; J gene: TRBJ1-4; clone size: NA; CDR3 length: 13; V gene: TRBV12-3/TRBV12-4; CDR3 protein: CASSKTANEKLFF; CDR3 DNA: TGTGCCAGCAGTAAGACAGCTAATGAAAAACTGTTTTTT
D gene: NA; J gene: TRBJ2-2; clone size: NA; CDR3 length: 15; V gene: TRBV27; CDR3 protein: CASSLRGRNTGELFF; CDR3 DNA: TGTGCCAGCAGTTTACGGGGGAGAAACACCGGGGAGCTGTTTTTT
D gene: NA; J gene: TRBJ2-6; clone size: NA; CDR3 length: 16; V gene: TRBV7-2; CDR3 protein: CASSLAAGSGANVLTF; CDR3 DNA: TGTGCCAGCAGCTTAGCGGCAGGTTCTGGGGCCAACGTCCTGACTTTC
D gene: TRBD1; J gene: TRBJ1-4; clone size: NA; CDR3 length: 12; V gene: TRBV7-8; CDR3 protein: CASSLRTGRLFF; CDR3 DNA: TGTGCCAGCAGCTTAAGGACAGGCAGACTGTTTTTT
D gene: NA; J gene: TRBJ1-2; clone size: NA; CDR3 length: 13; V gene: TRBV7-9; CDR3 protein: CASSLGEESGYTF; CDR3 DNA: TGTGCCAGCAGCCTCGGAGAGGAATCAGGCTACACCTTC
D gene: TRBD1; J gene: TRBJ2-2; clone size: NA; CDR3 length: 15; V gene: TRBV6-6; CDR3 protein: CASSYIEGASGELFF; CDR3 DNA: TGTGCCAGCAGTTACATCGAGGGGGCGTCCGGGGAGCTGTTTTTT
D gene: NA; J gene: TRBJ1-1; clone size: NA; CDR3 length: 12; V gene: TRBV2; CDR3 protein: CARRRGNTEAFF; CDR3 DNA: TGTGCCAGAAGAAGGGGTAACACTGAAGCTTTCTTT
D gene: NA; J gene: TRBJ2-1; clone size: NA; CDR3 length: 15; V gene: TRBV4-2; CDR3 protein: CASSQVWGQDNEQFF; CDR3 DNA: TGTGCCAGCAGCCAAGTCTGGGGACAAGACAATGAGCAGTTCTTC
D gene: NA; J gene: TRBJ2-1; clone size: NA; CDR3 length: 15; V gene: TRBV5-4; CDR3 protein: CASSLHTASYNEQFF; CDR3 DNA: TGTGCCAGCAGCTTGCACACCGCATCCTACAATGAGCAGTTCTTC
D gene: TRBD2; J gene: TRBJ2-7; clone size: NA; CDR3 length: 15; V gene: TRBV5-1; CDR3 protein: CASSPPSGPTYEQYF; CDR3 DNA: TGCGCCAGCAGCCCACCTAGCGGGCCTACCTACGAGCAGTACTTC
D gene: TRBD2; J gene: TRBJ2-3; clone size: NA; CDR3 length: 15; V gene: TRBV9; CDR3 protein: CASSAWGGNTDTQYF; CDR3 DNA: TGTGCCAGCAGCGCCTGGGGGGGGAACACAGATACGCAGTATTTT
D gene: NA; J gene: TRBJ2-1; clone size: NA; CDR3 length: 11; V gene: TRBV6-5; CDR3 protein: CASNAGSQQFF; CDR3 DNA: TGTGCCAGCAATGCCGGGTCCCAGCAGTTCTTC
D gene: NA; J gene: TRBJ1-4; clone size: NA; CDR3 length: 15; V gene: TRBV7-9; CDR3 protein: CASSVLQASNEKLFF; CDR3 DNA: TGTGCCAGCAGCGTGCTACAGGCTTCGAATGAAAAACTGTTTTTT
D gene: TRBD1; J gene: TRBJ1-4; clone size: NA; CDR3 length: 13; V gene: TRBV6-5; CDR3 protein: CASNLQGSEKLFF; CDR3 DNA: TGTGCCAGCAACCTACAGGGGTCTGAAAAACTGTTTTTT
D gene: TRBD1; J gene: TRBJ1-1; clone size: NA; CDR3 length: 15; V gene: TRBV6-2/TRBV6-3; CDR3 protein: CASSPQTGGKTEAFF; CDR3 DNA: TGTGCCAGCAGCCCTCAGACAGGGGGCAAAACTGAAGCTTTCTTT
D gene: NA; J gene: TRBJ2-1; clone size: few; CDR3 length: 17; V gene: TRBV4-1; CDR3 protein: CASSHLVEGSSYNEQFF; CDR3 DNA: TGCGCCAGCAGCCATCTAGTGGAGGGGAGCTCCTACAATGAGCAGTTCTTC
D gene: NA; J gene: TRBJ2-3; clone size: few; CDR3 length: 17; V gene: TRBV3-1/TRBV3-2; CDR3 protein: CASSQHPPGTSTDTQYF; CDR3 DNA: TGTGCCAGCAGCCAACATCCCCCAGGGACTAGCACAGATACGCAGTATTTT
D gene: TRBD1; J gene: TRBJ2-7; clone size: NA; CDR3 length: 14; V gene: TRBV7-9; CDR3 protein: CASSSGTVLYEQYF; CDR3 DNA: TGTGCCAGCAGTTCCGGGACAGTCCTCTACGAGCAGTACTTC
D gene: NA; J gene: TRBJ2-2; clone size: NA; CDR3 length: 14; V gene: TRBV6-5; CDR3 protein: CASKSLPDTGELFF; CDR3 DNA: TGTGCCAGCAAGAGTCTCCCGGACACCGGGGAGCTGTTTTTT
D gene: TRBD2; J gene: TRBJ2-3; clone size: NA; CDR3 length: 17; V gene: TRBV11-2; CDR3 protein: CASSLKWGLAGGDTQYF; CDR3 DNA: TGTGCCAGCAGCTTGAAGTGGGGACTAGCGGGGGGAGATACGCAGTATTTT